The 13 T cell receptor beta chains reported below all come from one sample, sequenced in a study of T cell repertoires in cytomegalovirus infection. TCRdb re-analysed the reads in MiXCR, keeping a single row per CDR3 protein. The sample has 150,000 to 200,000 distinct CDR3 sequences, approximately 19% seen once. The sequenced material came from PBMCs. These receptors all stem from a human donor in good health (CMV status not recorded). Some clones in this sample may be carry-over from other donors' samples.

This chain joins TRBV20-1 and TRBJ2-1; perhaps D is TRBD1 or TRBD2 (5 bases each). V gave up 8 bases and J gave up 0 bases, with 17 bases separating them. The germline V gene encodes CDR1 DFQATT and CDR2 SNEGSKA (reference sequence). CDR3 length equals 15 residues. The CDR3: CSPLDWGNSYNEQFF. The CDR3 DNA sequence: TGCAGTCCCCTAGATTGGGGGAACTCCTACAATGAGCAGTTCTTC.

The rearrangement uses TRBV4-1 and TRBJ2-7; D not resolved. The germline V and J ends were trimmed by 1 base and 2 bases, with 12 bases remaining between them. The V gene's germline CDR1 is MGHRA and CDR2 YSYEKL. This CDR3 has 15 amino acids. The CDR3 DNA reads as TGCGCCAGCAGCCAAGCGTCGGGCCCAGCCTACGAGCAGTACTTC. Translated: CASSQASGPAYEQYF.

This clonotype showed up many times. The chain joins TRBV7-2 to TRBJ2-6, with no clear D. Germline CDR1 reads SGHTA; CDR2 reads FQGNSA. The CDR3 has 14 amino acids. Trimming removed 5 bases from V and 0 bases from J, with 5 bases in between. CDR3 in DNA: TGTGCCAGCAGCACATTCTCTGGGGCCAACGTCCTGACTTTC. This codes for CASSTFSGANVLTF.

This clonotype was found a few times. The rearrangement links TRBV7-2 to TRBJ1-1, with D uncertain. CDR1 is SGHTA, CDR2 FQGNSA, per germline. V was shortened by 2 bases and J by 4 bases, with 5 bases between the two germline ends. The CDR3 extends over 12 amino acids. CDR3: CASSLQSTEAFF. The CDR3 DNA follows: TGTGCCAGCAGCTTACAGTCCACTGAAGCTTTCTTT.

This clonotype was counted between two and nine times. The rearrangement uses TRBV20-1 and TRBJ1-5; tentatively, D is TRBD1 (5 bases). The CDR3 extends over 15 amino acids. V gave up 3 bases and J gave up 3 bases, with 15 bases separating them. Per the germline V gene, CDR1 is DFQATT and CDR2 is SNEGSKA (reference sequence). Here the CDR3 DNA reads TGCAGTGCTAGGGATCCGGGGGGGGACAATCAGCCCCAGCATTTT. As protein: CSARDPGGDNQPQHF.

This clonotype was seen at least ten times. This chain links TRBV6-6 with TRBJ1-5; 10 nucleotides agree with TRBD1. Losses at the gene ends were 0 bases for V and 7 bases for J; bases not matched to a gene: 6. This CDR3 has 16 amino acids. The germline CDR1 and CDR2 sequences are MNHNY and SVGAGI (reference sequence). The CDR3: CASSYSDRGPLQPQHF. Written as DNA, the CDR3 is TGTGCCAGCAGTTACTCAGACAGGGGGCCGCTGCAGCCCCAGCATTTT.

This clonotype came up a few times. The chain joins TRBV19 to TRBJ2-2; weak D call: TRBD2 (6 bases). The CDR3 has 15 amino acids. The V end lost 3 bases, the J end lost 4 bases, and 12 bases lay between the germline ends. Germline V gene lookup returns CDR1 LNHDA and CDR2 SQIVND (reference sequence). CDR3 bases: TGTGCCAGTAGTATCCGTAGCGGAACCACCGGGGAGCTGTTTTTT. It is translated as CASSIRSGTTGELFF.

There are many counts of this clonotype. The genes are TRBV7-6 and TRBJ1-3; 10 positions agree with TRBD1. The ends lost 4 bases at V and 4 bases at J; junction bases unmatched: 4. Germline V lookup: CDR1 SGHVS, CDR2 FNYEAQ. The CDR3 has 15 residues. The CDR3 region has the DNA TGTGCCAGCAGCTCGGGACAGGGGAACGGAAACACCATATATTTT. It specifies CASSSGQGNGNTIYF.

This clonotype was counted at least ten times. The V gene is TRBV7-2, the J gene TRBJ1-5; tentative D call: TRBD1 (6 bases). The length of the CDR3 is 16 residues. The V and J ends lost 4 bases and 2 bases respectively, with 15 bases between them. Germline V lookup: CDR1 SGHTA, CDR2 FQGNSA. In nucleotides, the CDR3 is TGTGCCAGCAGCTCCTCGGACAGCCGGGGCAATCAGCCCCAGCATTTT. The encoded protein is CASSSSDSRGNQPQHF.

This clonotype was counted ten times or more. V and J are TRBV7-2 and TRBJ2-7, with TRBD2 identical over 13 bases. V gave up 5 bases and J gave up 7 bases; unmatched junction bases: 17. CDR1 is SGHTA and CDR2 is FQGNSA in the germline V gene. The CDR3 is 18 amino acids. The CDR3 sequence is CASSLYRLAGGQKEEQYF. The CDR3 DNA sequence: TGTGCCAGCAGCCTCTACCGACTAGCGGGAGGCCAGAAGGAAGAGCAGTACTTC.

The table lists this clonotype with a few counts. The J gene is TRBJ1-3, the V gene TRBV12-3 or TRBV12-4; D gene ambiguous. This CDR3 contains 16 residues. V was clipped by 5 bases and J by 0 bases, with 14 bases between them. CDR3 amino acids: CASSLSSRSSGNTIYF. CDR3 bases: TGTGCCAGCAGTCTCTCAAGTCGGAGCTCTGGAAACACCATATATTTT.

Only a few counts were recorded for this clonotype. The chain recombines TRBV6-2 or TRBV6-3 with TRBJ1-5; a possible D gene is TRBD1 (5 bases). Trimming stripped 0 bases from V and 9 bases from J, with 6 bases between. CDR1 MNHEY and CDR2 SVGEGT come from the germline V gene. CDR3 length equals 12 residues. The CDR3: CASSYSGGPQHF. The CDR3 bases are TGTGCCAGCAGTTACTCGGGGGGGCCCCAGCATTTT.

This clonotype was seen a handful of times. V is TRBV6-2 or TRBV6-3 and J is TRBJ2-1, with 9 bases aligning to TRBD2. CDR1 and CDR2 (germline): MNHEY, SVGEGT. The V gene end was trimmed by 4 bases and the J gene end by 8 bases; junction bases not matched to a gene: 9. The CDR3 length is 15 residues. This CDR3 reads CASSLGLAGTHEQFF. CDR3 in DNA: TGTGCCAGCAGTTTGGGGCTAGCGGGAACCCATGAGCAGTTCTTC.